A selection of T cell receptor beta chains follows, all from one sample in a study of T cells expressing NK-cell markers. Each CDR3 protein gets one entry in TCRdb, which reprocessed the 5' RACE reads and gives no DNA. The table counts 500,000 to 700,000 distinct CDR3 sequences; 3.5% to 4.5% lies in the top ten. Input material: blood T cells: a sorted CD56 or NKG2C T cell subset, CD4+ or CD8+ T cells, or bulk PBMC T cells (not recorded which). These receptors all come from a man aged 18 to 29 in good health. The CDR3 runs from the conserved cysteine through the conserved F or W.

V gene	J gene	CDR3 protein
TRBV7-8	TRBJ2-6	CASSLRRGWTGRSGANVLTF
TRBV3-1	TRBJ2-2	CASSQRTGAGTGELFF
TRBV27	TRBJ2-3	CASSLFGGADTQYF
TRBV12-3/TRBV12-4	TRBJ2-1	CASTTYPGDPFNEQFF
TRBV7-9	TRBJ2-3	CASSTNDRYTDTQYF
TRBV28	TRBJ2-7	CASSLELAVAYEQYF
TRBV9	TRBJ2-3	CASSVGVRLAGERTQYF
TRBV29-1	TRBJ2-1	CSVVGYNEQFF
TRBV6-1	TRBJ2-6	CASSTGGALSGANVLTF
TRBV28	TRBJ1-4	CASSQPGEKLFF
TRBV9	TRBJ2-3	CASSEQVTTDTQYF
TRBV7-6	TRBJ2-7	CASSLGVEVGEQYF
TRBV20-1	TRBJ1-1	CSARGGQGAGTEAFF
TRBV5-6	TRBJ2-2	CASSFWQDYTGELFF
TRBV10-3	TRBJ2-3	CAIRGQGGPDTQYF
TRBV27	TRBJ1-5	CASRGQGANNQPQHF
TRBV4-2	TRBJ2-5	CASSQEEAETQYF
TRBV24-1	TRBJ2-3	CATSDLGTGDGVSTDTQYF
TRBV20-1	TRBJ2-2	CSARDLAGVRTGELFF
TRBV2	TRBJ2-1	CASWKGQGYVGEQFF
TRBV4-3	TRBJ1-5	CASSRQASNQPQHF
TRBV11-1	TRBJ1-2	CASSLTGGRGYTF
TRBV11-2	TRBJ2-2	CASSRPQLGVRGELFF
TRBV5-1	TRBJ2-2	CASTPGTSGPGELFF
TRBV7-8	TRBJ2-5	CASSPTYTQPQETQYF
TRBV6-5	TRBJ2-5	CASSYGGTQYF
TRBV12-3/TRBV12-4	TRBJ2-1	CASSPPPSRVNEQFF
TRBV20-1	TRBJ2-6	CSARGGLFPSGANVLTF
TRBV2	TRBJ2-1	CASIPTSAAYNEQFF
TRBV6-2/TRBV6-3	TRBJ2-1	CASSLAGLQYRDEQFF
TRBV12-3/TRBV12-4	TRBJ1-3	CASRTASRGHSGNTIYF
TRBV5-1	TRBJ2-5	CASSPPGRGGETQYF
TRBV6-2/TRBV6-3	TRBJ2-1	CASSYSGSGRTSYNEQFF
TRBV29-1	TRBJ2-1	CSVNGQGFYNEQFF
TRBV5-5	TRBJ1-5	CASSSTGGPSNQPQHF
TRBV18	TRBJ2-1	CASSPKTKRLAGAHEQFF
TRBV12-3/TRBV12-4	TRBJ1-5	CASRLGQMRNQPQHF
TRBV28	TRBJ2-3	CASSHGTSTDTQYF
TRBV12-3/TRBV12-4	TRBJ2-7	CASRLGRLEQYF
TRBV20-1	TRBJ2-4	CSAVIPGQTLAKNIQYF
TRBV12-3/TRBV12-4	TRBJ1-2	CASSLEYGGYTF
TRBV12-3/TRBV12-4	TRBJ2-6	CASTATRPVWANVLTF
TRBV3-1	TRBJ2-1	CASSQDAGGPREQFF
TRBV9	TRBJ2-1	CASSVSFKRELYEQFF
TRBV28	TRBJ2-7	CASTSGARYEQYF
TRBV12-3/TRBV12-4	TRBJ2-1	CASSPRREQFF
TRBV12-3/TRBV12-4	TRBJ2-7	CASSSYSGSVDEQYF
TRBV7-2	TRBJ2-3	CASSFQLAGVPRDTQYF